The 25 T cell receptor beta chains below were found in one sample sequenced in a study of blood T cells in healthy people across ages. A second PCR, run for roughly 7 to 11 cycles, used a sample-barcoded 5' primer plus a J-beta primer mix. TCRdb processed the 5' RACE reads anew with MiXCR; each CDR3 protein has one entry. The data hold about a million distinct CDR3 sequences, with under 50% observed a single time. The specimen sequenced was blood. These receptors were collected from a man younger than 45 in good health.

V usage is TRBV28 and J usage is TRBJ2-2, with TRBD2 identical over 9 bases. The CDR3 is 18 amino acids. From germline, CDR1 is MDHEN and CDR2 SYDVKM. The junction had 8 bases not matched to a gene; V was cut back by 1 base and J by 2 bases. CDR3 nucleotides: TGTGCCAGCAGTTTATTAGGTAGCGGGGGCCGAAACACCGGGGAGCTGTTTTTT. Protein: CASSLLGSGGRNTGELFF.

In regard to this clonotype: A read error is likely, as this CDR3 ends without the conserved phenylalanine or tryptophan. This chain uses TRBV7-9 with TRBJ2-5, with D possibly being TRBD1 or TRBD2 (6 bases each). Judging by the DNA end, TRBJ2-7 fits better; the J call may be wrong. Per germline, CDR1 SEHNR and CDR2 FQNEAQ (reference sequence). The CDR3 length is 18 residues. The CDR3 DNA reads TGTGCCAGCAGCTTAGAGGGGGGCAGGCCGTTCTCTTCCTACGAGCAGTACCTC. This codes for CASSLEGGRPFSSYEQYL.

The chain joins TRBV7-9 to TRBJ2-1; D remains ambiguous. The germline V gene has CDR1 SEHNR and CDR2 FQNEAQ (reference sequence). The length of the CDR3 is 13 residues. The V gene lost 5 bases and the J gene lost 7 bases, with 12 bases spanning the gap. CDR3 bases: TGTGCCAGCAGCAGTCCGATGGGGAATGAGCAGTTCTTC. It codes for CASSSPMGNEQFF.

This clonotype was detected a few times. The genes are TRBV6-5 and TRBJ2-3; TRBD1 matches 7 bases. The V gene's germline CDR1 is MNHEY and CDR2 SVGAGI. J gave up 6 bases and V 6 bases, and 6 bases lay outside the gene matches. The CDR3 sequence is 13 residues long. The DNA of the CDR3 is TGTGCCAGCAGGGGACAGAGCAAGGATACGCAGTATTTT. This sequence encodes CASRGQSKDTQYF.

This clonotype came up many times. This chain links TRBV12-3 or TRBV12-4 with TRBJ2-7, with TRBD1 matching over 7 bases. Unmatched junction bases numbered 10, after V lost 7 bases and J lost 4 bases. CDR3 length: 14 amino acids. The CDR3 protein is CASTMTGKRYEQYF. DNA for the CDR3: TGTGCCAGCACTATGACAGGGAAAAGGTACGAGCAGTACTTC.

This clonotype was seen a few times. The rearrangement uses TRBV7-9 and TRBJ2-1; D remains unclear. Germline loops: CDR1 SEHNR, CDR2 FQNEAQ (reference sequence). The CDR3 has 12 amino acids. V gave up 5 bases and J gave up 8 bases, with 10 bases separating them. The CDR3 here is CASSQERYEQFF. Written as DNA, the CDR3 is TGTGCCAGCAGCCAGGAACGCTATGAGCAGTTCTTC. Drawing the rest from reference TRBV7-9 and TRBJ2-1, the complete variable domain is DTGVSQNPRHKITKRGQNVTFRCDPISEHNRLYWYRQTLGQGPEFLTYFQNEAQLEKSRLLSDRFSAERPKGSFSTLEIQRTEQGDSAMYLCASSQERYEQFFGPGTRLTVL.

The genes are TRBV28 and TRBJ2-4; 10 nucleotides agree with TRBD2. The J call may be incorrect, as the DNA end agrees better with TRBJ2-7. The CDR3 totals 16 residues. Germline CDR1 and CDR2: MDHEN and SYDVKM. The CDR3 here is CASTSPLSGGYYEQYF. DNA for the CDR3: TGTGCCAGCACCTCGCCCCTTAGCGGGGGGTACTACGAGCAGTACTTC.

The chain couples TRBV20-1 to TRBJ2-5, with 13 bases matching TRBD2. The V gene end was trimmed by 1 base and the J gene end by 5 bases; junction bases not matched to a gene: 7. CDR3 length: 16 amino acids. From germline, CDR1 is DFQATT and CDR2 SNEGSKA (reference sequence). The CDR3 coding sequence is TGCAGTGCTAGAGTGATGGGACTAGCGGGGTTGGAGACCCAGTACTTC. Its protein product is CSARVMGLAGLETQYF.

The chain couples TRBV5-1 to TRBJ1-5; tentative D call: TRBD1 (6 bases). There are 15 residues in the CDR3. Trimming took off 0 bases at V and 5 bases at J, with 12 bases between the two ends. Germline CDR1 SGHRS, CDR2 YFSETQ. The CDR3 DNA is TGCGCCAGCAGCTTGGGCCAGGGGAAGGATCAGCCCCAGCATTTT. This encodes CASSLGQGKDQPQHF.

This rearrangement joins TRBV6-6 to TRBJ1-5; weak D call: TRBD1 (5 bases). V gave up 2 bases and J gave up 2 bases, with 13 bases separating them. Germline V gene lookup returns CDR1 MNHNY and CDR2 SVGAGI (reference sequence). The CDR3 is made up of 16 amino acids. The CDR3 here is CASSYPQGGGNQPQHF. CDR3 sequence (DNA): TGTGCCAGCAGTTACCCGCAGGGAGGGGGCAATCAGCCCCAGCATTTT.

The chain combines TRBV6-1 with TRBJ1-6; D not certain. From germline, CDR1 is MNHNS and CDR2 SASEGT. The V end was cut by 7 bases, the J end by 7 bases, with 17 bases between. The CDR3 totals 15 residues. CDR3 in amino acids: CASTADRLGNSPLHF. The CDR3 coding sequence is TGTGCCAGCACCGCGGACCGGCTAGGAAATTCACCCCTCCACTTT.

CDR3 nucleotide sequence: TGTGCCAGCAGCGACGGGGACAACTTAAATGAAAAACTGTTTTTT. Amino acid sequence: CASSDGDNLNEKLFF. The chain joins TRBV7-2 to TRBJ1-4; D possibly corresponds to TRBD1 (6 bases). V dropped 5 bases and J dropped 5 bases, with 15 bases sitting between them. CDR1 and CDR2 from the germline V gene are SGHTA and FQGNSA. This CDR3 region has 15 residues.

J is TRBJ2-7 and V is TRBV5-1; 7 bases are shared with TRBD2. The DNA end is a closer match to TRBJ2-5, so the J assignment may be wrong. In germline, CDR1 is SGHRS, CDR2 YFSETQ. CDR3 length: 15 amino acids. The CDR3 DNA reads TGCGCCAGCAGCTTCGGCGGGAGCCCTGCCGAGACCCAGTACTTC. Its translation is CASSFGGSPAETQYF.

This clonotype was seen only a few times. This rearrangement joins TRBV6-5 to TRBJ1-1; D ambiguous. The germline CDR1 and CDR2 sequences are MNHEY and SVGAGI. The CDR3 runs to 15 residues. The V end was cut by 0 bases, the J end by 4 bases, with 12 bases between. As DNA, the CDR3 is TGTGCCAGCAGTTACTCGCCCGTCTCGAGCACTGAAGCTTTCTTT. It codes for CASSYSPVSSTEAFF.

The genes are TRBV9 and TRBJ1-6, with 8 bases matching TRBD1. V dropped 0 bases and J dropped 3; count of bases not matched to a gene: 2. There are 16 residues in the CDR3. The germline V gene encodes CDR1 SGDLS and CDR2 YYNGEE. DNA for the CDR3: TGTGCCAGCAGCGTAGCAGGGGGCAGCTATAATTCACCCCTCCACTTT. Its protein is CASSVAGGSYNSPLHF.

This chain connects TRBV3-1 to TRBJ2-6; no firm D call. Germline CDR1 is LGHDT and CDR2 is YNNKEL (reference sequence). The V end was cut by 0 bases, the J end by 0 bases, with 15 bases between. CDR3 size: 19 residues. This CDR3 reads CASSQDEDEIGSGANVLTF. In DNA, the CDR3 is TGTGCCAGCAGCCAAGATGAGGACGAGATTGGCTCTGGGGCCAACGTCCTGACTTTC.

This clonotype turned up a few times. The chain is built from TRBV28 and TRBJ2-2; no clear D gene. The V gene lost 5 bases and the J gene lost 5 bases, with 6 bases spanning the gap. The CDR3 extends over 12 amino acids. Germline CDR1 and CDR2: MDHEN and SYDVKM. The CDR3 sequence: CASSLVTGELFF. The CDR3 DNA reads TGTGCCAGCAGTCTTGTTACCGGGGAGCTGTTTTTT.

This chain links TRBV27 with TRBJ2-5, with 8 positions matching TRBD1. Gene TRBJ2-7 matches the end of the DNA better, so the J call may be wrong. Germline V lookup: CDR1 MNHEY, CDR2 SMNVEV (reference sequence). The CDR3 extends over 14 amino acids. The chain's CDR3 is CASSLRTGKVEQYF. The CDR3 coding sequence is TGTGCCAGCAGTTTAAGGACAGGGAAGGTCGAGCAGTACTTC.

The chain employs TRBV5-6 and TRBJ2-4; tentative D call: TRBD2 (6 bases). V lost 0 bases and J 7 bases, leaving 17 bases between the germline ends. This CDR3 region has 16 residues. Germline V gene sequence: CDR1 SGHDT, CDR2 YYEEEE. The CDR3 DNA sequence: TGTGCCAGCAGCTTGGGTGCGGCGGGGCCGGCTAACATTCAGTACTTC. This codes for CASSLGAAGPANIQYF.

This clonotype was seen a few times. The chain links TRBV7-9 to TRBJ2-7; D unresolved. V was shortened by 4 bases and J by 2 bases, with 15 bases between the two germline ends. This CDR3 region has 15 residues. Germline loops: CDR1 SEHNR, CDR2 FQNEAQ (reference sequence). The CDR3 sequence is CASSWFTGGPYEQYF. The DNA of the CDR3 is TGTGCCAGCAGCTGGTTCACCGGCGGTCCCTACGAGCAGTACTTC.

This clonotype was detected a few times. The chain has TRBV6-1 and TRBJ1-4; 9 nucleotides agree with TRBD1. The germline V gene has CDR1 MNHNS and CDR2 SASEGT. CDR3 length equals 15 residues. With V trimmed by 5 bases and J by 4 bases, 5 bases remained unmatched. The CDR3 loop reads CASSPGQGINEKLFF. CDR3 bases: TGTGCCAGCAGTCCCGGACAGGGGATTAATGAAAAACTGTTTTTT.

The rearrangement links TRBV6-6 to TRBJ2-5, with 11 bases fitting TRBD2. Germline trimming cut 2 bases from V and 2 bases from J; bases unmatched to any gene: 7. Germline values: CDR1 MNHNY, CDR2 SVGAGI (reference sequence). The CDR3 has 17 amino acids. CDR3 nucleotides: TGTGCCAGCAGTTACCCCAGCCGGACTAGCGGGCAAGAGACCCAGTACTTC. Translating it yields CASSYPSRTSGQETQYF.

The chain uses TRBV30 and TRBJ2-7; D call uncertain. The DNA end is a closer match to TRBJ2-5, so the J assignment may be wrong. The CDR3 contains 12 residues. CDR1 is GTSNPN and CDR2 is SVGIG in the germline V gene (reference sequence). The CDR3 nucleotides read TGTGCCTGGAGTCTTGGCTGGGAGACCCAGTACTTC. Protein: CAWSLGWETQYF.

This clonotype occurred a few times. The V and J genes are TRBV7-9 and TRBJ1-2, with unresolved D. Germline V lookup: CDR1 SEHNR, CDR2 FQNEAQ (reference sequence). V lost 5 bases, J lost 8 bases, and 15 bases lay in between. The CDR3 extends over 13 amino acids. The CDR3 DNA reads TGTGCCAGCAGCGCCCAGGTACTCCGCGGCTACACCTTC. Its translation is CASSAQVLRGYTF.

This clonotype has more than one count but fewer than ten. V gene TRBV28 combines with J gene TRBJ2-7; 7 bases agree with TRBD1. J gave up 2 bases and V 5 bases, and 6 bases lay outside the gene matches. This CDR3 spans 14 amino acids. Germline CDR1 reads MDHEN; CDR2 reads SYDVKM. CDR3 residues: CASSGRDSTYEQYF. CDR3 DNA: TGTGCCAGCAGTGGCCGGGACAGTACCTACGAGCAGTACTTC.